These 31 T cell receptor beta chains were all obtained from the same sample, sequenced in a study of read filtering for tumor transcriptome and immune sequencing. Molecular barcoded adaptors covering alpha/delta and beta/gamma chains were used on roughly 370 ng RNA. TCRdb re-called the reads with MiXCR, one entry per CDR3 protein. The table records approximately 61,000 distinct CDR3 sequences, about 19% of them present only once. Sequencing was done on a sample of a population of CD138-negative cells sorted from bone marrow. Receptor source: a donor over 35 with multiple myeloma.

At least ten counts were recorded for this clonotype. This chain connects TRBV20-1 to TRBJ1-5, with TRBD1 as a possible D gene (5 bases). Between the trimmed V and J ends, which lost 3 bases and 0 bases, there was a span of 9 bases. CDR3 length equals 14 residues. The germline CDR1 and CDR2 sequences are DFQATT and SNEGSKA (reference sequence). DNA of the CDR3: TGCAGTGCTAGGGGGCATAATAGCAATCAGCCCCAGCATTTT. It specifies CSARGHNSNQPQHF.

This rearrangement joins TRBV27 to TRBJ2-1, with 9 bases identical to TRBD2. This CDR3 spans 17 amino acids. Germline V gives CDR1 MNHEY, CDR2 SMNVEV (reference sequence). The trim removed 3 bases at V and 0 bases at J, leaving 6 bases unmatched. CDR3 in amino acids: CASSLVSGRLSYNEQFF. DNA for the CDR3: TGTGCCAGCAGTTTGGTCAGCGGGAGGCTCTCCTACAATGAGCAGTTCTTC.

This clonotype was recorded at least ten times. V is TRBV7-9 and J is TRBJ1-1; 8 nucleotides agree with TRBD1. The germline V gene has CDR1 SEHNR and CDR2 FQNEAQ (reference sequence). The CDR3 runs 13 residues. Trimming at V came to 11 bases and at J to 5 bases, leaving 10 bases not matched to a gene. CDR3 protein: CAQTDRAGTEAFF. The CDR3 DNA reads TGTGCCCAGACGGACAGGGCGGGAACTGAAGCTTTCTTT.

Worth noting for this clonotype: One junction end disagrees with the germline gene, perhaps due to a read error. The CDR3 DNA reads TGTGCCATCAGTCGTCGCGGCTATGAGCAGTACTTC. This sequence encodes CAISRRGYEQYF. V is TRBV28 and J is TRBJ2-7; the D is unclear. CDR1 and CDR2 (germline): MDHEN, SYDVKM. The CDR3 contains 12 residues.

This clonotype was picked up many times. An end of the junction does not agree with germline; a read error may underlie this. The genes are TRBV11-2 and TRBJ2-5; D is perhaps TRBD1 (6 bases). The CDR3 length is 17 residues. The germline gives CDR1 SGHAT, CDR2 FQNNGV. The CDR3 spells CASSPTLMGAPSAHRHF. In DNA, the CDR3 is TGTGCCAGCAGCCCCACCCTCATGGGGGCGCCTTCGGCCCATAGGCACTTC.

As regards this clonotype: This sequence may be a read error, since a much larger clone differs from it by one base. The chain is built from TRBV6-1 and TRBJ2-1, with D uncertain. CDR1 is MNHNS, CDR2 SASEGT, per germline. This CDR3 has 13 residues. In DNA form, the CDR3 reads TGTACCAGCAGTGAAGCGCTTCTTTTGGTTCAGTTCTTC. It is translated as CTSSEALLLVQFF.

In regard to this clonotype: Here the CDR3 omits its conserved ending phenylalanine or tryptophan, so a read error is the likely source. The V gene is TRBV7-2, the J gene TRBJ2-5; D is undetermined. Germline CDR1 is SGHTA and CDR2 is FQGNSA. Between the trimmed V and J ends, which lost 1 base and 5 bases, there was a span of 14 bases. The CDR3 has 15 amino acids. CDR3: CASSLGKLSMETQYL. The CDR3 region has the DNA TGTGCCAGCAGCTTAGGGAAACTATCGATGGAGACCCAGTACCTC.

The chain is built from TRBV5-1 and TRBJ1-5; 9 nucleotides agree with TRBD1. V was clipped by 4 bases and J by 5 bases; unmatched bases: 4. This CDR3 comprises 14 residues. Germline V gives CDR1 SGHRS, CDR2 YFSETQ. The CDR3 DNA is TGCGCCAGCAGCAGGGGACAGGGCGATCAGCCCCAGCATTTT. It specifies CASSRGQGDQPQHF.

This clonotype was recorded at least ten times. The V and J genes are TRBV11-3 and TRBJ2-7; D remains ambiguous. The V end was cut by 8 bases, the J end by 6 bases, with 11 bases between. In germline, CDR1 is SGHNT, CDR2 YENEEA. There are 11 residues in the CDR3. This chain's CDR3 is CASRRGAEQYF. CDR3 DNA sequence: TGTGCCAGCCGGCGAGGCGCCGAGCAGTACTTC. The variable domain in full, with the rest retrieved from reference TRBV11-3 and TRBJ2-7, is EAGVVQSPRYKIIEKKQPVAFWCNPISGHNTLYWYLQNLGQGPELLIRYENEEAVDDSQLPKDRFSAERLKGVDSTLKIQPAELGDSAVYLCASRRGAEQYFGPGTRLTVT.

This clonotype has ten or more counts. The gene calls are TRBV19 and TRBJ2-1, with TRBD2 as a possible D gene (5 bases). With 4 bases removed from V and 7 bases from J, the gap between germline ends came to 20 bases. Germline assignment: CDR1 LNHDA and CDR2 SQIVND (reference sequence). The CDR3 loop spans 16 amino acids. The CDR3: CASSTISGSYVNEQFF. Here the CDR3 DNA reads TGTGCCAGTAGTACCATATCGGGGAGTTACGTTAATGAGCAGTTCTTC.

There are many counts of this clonotype. The chain is built from TRBV10-3 and TRBJ1-1, with a tentative D call TRBD1 (5 bases). The CDR3 runs 15 residues. Looked up from germline, CDR1 is ENHRY and CDR2 is SYGVKD. The V end was cut by 4 bases, the J end by 0 bases, with 12 bases between. CDR3 region: CAISAWDGLNTEAFF. The CDR3 nucleotides read TGTGCCATCAGTGCTTGGGACGGATTGAACACTGAAGCTTTCTTT.

V and J are TRBV20-1 and TRBJ2-1, with 16 bases fitting TRBD2. Germline-derived CDR1 and CDR2 are DFQATT and SNEGSKA (reference sequence). This CDR3 comprises 17 residues. The junction had 11 bases not matched to a gene; V was cut back by 3 bases and J by 9 bases. CDR3 loop: CSARRPGLAGGSAEQFF. CDR3 nucleotide sequence: TGCAGTGCTAGGAGGCCGGGACTAGCGGGGGGGTCAGCTGAGCAGTTCTTC.

This clonotype was picked up many times. The chain joins TRBV18 to TRBJ2-2, with a possible D match to TRBD2 (6 bases). Deletions cut 2 bases from V and 10 bases from J, with 11 bases between. The CDR3 is 13 residues long. In germline, CDR1 is KGHSH, CDR2 LQKENI. CDR3 residues: CASSPGLGLELFF. CDR3 coding DNA: TGTGCCAGCTCACCAGGCTTGGGACTGGAGCTGTTTTTT. Drawing the rest from reference TRBV18 and TRBJ2-2, the complete variable domain is NAGVMQNPRHLVRRRGQEARLRCSPMKGHSHVYWYRQLPEEGLKFMVYLQKENIIDESGMPKERFSAEFPKEGPSILRIQQVVRGDSAAYFCASSPGLGLELFFGEGSRLTVL.

This clonotype appeared many times. The genes are TRBV6-5 and TRBJ2-1; a weak D match, TRBD1 (6 bases). V lost 8 bases and J lost 2, with 10 bases in between. CDR1 and CDR2 from the germline V gene are MNHEY and SVGAGI. The CDR3 extends over 13 amino acids. The CDR3 is CASARDTYNEQFF. CDR3 nucleotides: TGTGCCAGCGCTCGGGACACCTACAATGAGCAGTTCTTC.

This clonotype was recorded at least ten times. The rearrangement links TRBV2 to TRBJ2-5, with D possibly being TRBD1 (6 bases). The CDR3 loop spans 14 amino acids. V gave up 3 bases and J gave up 1 base, with 9 bases separating them. CDR1 is SNHLY, CDR2 FYNNEI, per germline. The CDR3 DNA reads TGTGCCAGCAGTGAGGCAGGGGTCCAAGAGACCCAGTACTTC. This sequence encodes CASSEAGVQETQYF. Supplemented by reference TRBV2 and TRBJ2-5, the full variable domain reads EPEVTQTPSHQVTQMGQEVILRCVPISNHLYFYWYRQILGQKVEFLVSFYNNEISEKSEIFDDQFSVERPDGSNFTLKIRSTKLEDSAMYFCASSEAGVQETQYFGPGTRLLVL.

A remark on this clonotype: A much larger clone differs by one base, so this may be a read error. The genes are TRBV3-1 and TRBJ1-1; weak D call: TRBD1 (6 bases). This CDR3 is built from 13 residues. The V and J ends lost 7 bases and 8 bases respectively, with 17 bases between them. Germline lookup yields CDR1 LGHDT and CDR2 YNNKEL (reference sequence). Written as DNA, the CDR3 is TGTGCCAGCACCCCATACAGGGCGGCGGAAGCTTTCTTT. Translated, it gives CASTPYRAAEAFF.

This clonotype has a count of ten or more. The rearrangement joins TRBV24-1 to TRBJ1-5; D is unresolved. CDR3 size: 12 residues. With 4 bases removed from V and 6 bases from J, the gap between germline ends came to 6 bases. Germline V gives CDR1 KGHDR, CDR2 SFDVKD. The CDR3 sequence is CATSEMGQPQHF. Here the CDR3 DNA reads TGTGCCACCAGTGAAATGGGTCAGCCCCAGCATTTT.

This clonotype was seen at least ten times. The chain couples TRBV4-1 to TRBJ2-2, with 7 bases lining up with TRBD2. The germline gives CDR1 MGHRA, CDR2 YSYEKL. The CDR3 extends over 15 amino acids. J was trimmed by 5 bases and V by 0 bases; bases with no gene match: 3. The CDR3, as DNA: TGCGCCAGCAGCCAAGATAGACTAGCAACCGGGGAGCTGTTTTTT. This codes for CASSQDRLATGELFF.

This clonotype was counted at least ten times. The J gene is TRBJ2-3, the V gene TRBV28; 8 nucleotides agree with TRBD2. This CDR3 has 16 residues. Trimming at V came to 6 bases and at J to 4 bases, leaving 12 bases not matched to a gene. The germline CDR1 and CDR2 sequences are MDHEN and SYDVKM. Here the CDR3 DNA reads TGTGCCAGCAGCCGGGTATGGCGGGGGGAGGCAGATACGCAGTATTTT. Its translation: CASSRVWRGEADTQYF.

This clonotype showed up many times. The J gene is TRBJ1-1, the V gene TRBV20-1; the match to TRBD1 covers 9 bases. Trimming removed 6 bases from V and 1 base from J; junction bases left unmatched: 3. The length of the CDR3 is 13 residues. Germline lookup yields CDR1 DFQATT and CDR2 SNEGSKA (reference sequence). The CDR3: CSAPGQGNTEAFF. CDR3 nucleotides: TGCAGTGCGCCGGGACAGGGGAACACTGAAGCTTTCTTT.

A remark on this clonotype: A single base separates this from a much larger clone, so it may be a read error. The chain employs TRBV20-1 and TRBJ2-3; 7 nucleotides line up with TRBD1. The germline V gene encodes CDR1 DFQATT and CDR2 SNEGSKA (reference sequence). The CDR3 has 14 amino acids. CDR3 loop: CSARGQPSTGTQYF. In DNA, the CDR3 is TGCAGTGCTAGGGGACAGCCTAGCACAGGTACGCAGTATTTT.

Only a few counts were recorded for this clonotype. The chain combines TRBV20-1 with TRBJ2-4; D call uncertain. The length of the CDR3 is 10 residues. CDR1 is DFQATT, CDR2 SNEGSKA, per germline (reference sequence). Between the trimmed V and J ends, which lost 3 bases and 8 bases, there was a span of 5 bases. In DNA, the CDR3 is TGCAGTGCTAGCGATTACATTCAGTACTTC. This encodes CSASDYIQYF.

The chain employs TRBV7-9 and TRBJ1-1; 8 bases match TRBD1. Trimming removed 3 bases from V and 5 bases from J; junction bases left unmatched: 11. CDR1 is SEHNR, CDR2 FQNEAQ, per germline (reference sequence). The CDR3 loop spans 16 amino acids. The DNA of the CDR3 is TGTGCCAGCAGCTTGGAGGCAGGGGGCGCGGTGACTGAAGCTTTCTTT. This codes for CASSLEAGGAVTEAFF.

This clonotype has ten or more counts. This chain links TRBV20-1 with TRBJ2-5, with D possibly being TRBD1 or TRBD2 (5 bases each). This CDR3 comprises 15 residues. From germline, CDR1 is DFQATT and CDR2 SNEGSKA (reference sequence). With 2 bases removed from V and 0 bases from J, the gap between germline ends came to 13 bases. DNA of the CDR3: TGCAGTGCTAGAAATTTCCGGGGCGACCAAGAGACCCAGTACTTC. Translation gives CSARNFRGDQETQYF.

This clonotype was counted at least ten times. The chain is built from TRBV3-1 and TRBJ2-7; D remains unclear. Germline values: CDR1 LGHDT, CDR2 YNNKEL (reference sequence). The CDR3 length is 15 residues. V was pared by 0 bases and J by 0 bases, with 9 bases between. Here the CDR3 DNA reads TGTGCCAGCAGCCAAGACTTCGGAGCCTCCTACGAGCAGTACTTC. Its protein is CASSQDFGASYEQYF.

Worth noting for this clonotype: This likely came from a read error, as a far larger clone is one base away. The rearrangement links TRBV12-3 or TRBV12-4 to TRBJ2-1, with TRBD1 matching 7 bases. CDR3 length equals 14 residues. The CDR3 bases are TGTGCCAGCAGTATGGGACAGAAGGTCAATGTGCAGTTCTTC. This gives the protein CASSMGQKVNVQFF.

The sample holds many counts of this clonotype. This chain connects TRBV10-3 to TRBJ2-1; 7 nucleotides match TRBD2. Germline CDR1 ENHRY, CDR2 SYGVKD. After removal of 6 bases from V and 2 bases from J, the junction contained 7 bases not matched to a gene. The CDR3 consists of 15 residues. CDR3 amino acids: CAIRPSGSAYNEQFF. In nucleotides, the CDR3 is TGTGCCATCAGGCCTAGCGGTTCGGCCTACAATGAGCAGTTCTTC.

Many counts were recorded for this clonotype. The chain links TRBV11-2 to TRBJ2-7; D may be TRBD2 (6 bases). CDR3 size: 15 residues. Germline CDR1 and CDR2: SGHAT and FQNNGV. Trimming removed 2 bases from V and 1 base from J, with 12 bases in between. The CDR3 DNA follows: TGTGCCAGCAGCTTAATAACTAGCCCATCCTACGAGCAGTACTTC. This codes for CASSLITSPSYEQYF.

This clonotype has a count of ten or more. The V call is TRBV3-1, the J call TRBJ2-1; possibly TRBD1 for D (6 bases). There are 17 residues in the CDR3. Trimming took off 4 bases at V and 0 bases at J, with 16 bases between the two ends. The germline CDR1 and CDR2 sequences are LGHDT and YNNKEL (reference sequence). CDR3 bases: TGTGCCAGCAGCCCACAGACAGGATCGAGCTCCTACAATGAGCAGTTCTTC. Translation: CASSPQTGSSSYNEQFF.

The chain combines TRBV29-1 with TRBJ2-7; 8 bases line up with TRBD2. This CDR3 region has 13 residues. Unmatched junction bases numbered 4, after V lost 4 bases and J lost 2 bases. The germline gives CDR1 SQVTM, CDR2 ANQGSEA. In DNA form, the CDR3 reads TGCAGCGTTGCCCGGGGGGGTACCTACGAGCAGTACTTC. Amino acid sequence: CSVARGGTYEQYF.

This clonotype was detected ten times or more. The gene calls are TRBV20-1 and TRBJ2-7; 9 bases agree with TRBD2. This CDR3 region has 15 residues. The junction had 9 bases not matched to a gene; V was cut back by 4 bases and J by 2 bases. Germline CDR1 is DFQATT and CDR2 is SNEGSKA (reference sequence). CDR3 loop: CSAKESGGSPYEQYF. For the CDR3, the DNA is TGCAGTGCTAAAGAGAGCGGGGGGTCCCCCTACGAGCAGTACTTC.